This entry lists 5 T cell receptor beta chains sequenced from one sample in a study of blood T cell repertoires in COVID-19. Sequencing was performed with immunoSEQ multiplex PCR; in TCRdb, only in-frame clones are kept and a portion is missing. Of over 150,000 clones listed, more than 70% are singletons. The sample comprised peripheral blood. These receptors were taken from a man aged 50 to 59 who had recovered from COVID-19.

The chain has TRBV5-6 and TRBJ2-2; perhaps TRBD1 as D (6 bases). Germline V gene sequence: CDR1 SGHDT, CDR2 YYEEEE. The CDR3 is made up of 15 amino acids. Trimming stripped 3 bases from V and 6 bases from J, with 15 bases between. The CDR3 bases are TGTGCCAGCAGCTCGGGACATGGTTACCCCGGGGAGCTGTTTTTT. Translated: CASSSGHGYPGELFF.

This sequence joins TRBV18 and TRBJ2-7; 7 bases align to TRBD1. The CDR3 has 14 residues. CDR1 KGHSH and CDR2 LQKENI come from the germline V gene. The V and J ends lost 1 base and 5 bases, in that order; junction bases with no gene match: 5. CDR3 coding DNA: TGTGCCAGCTCACCACAGGGGGCAGGGAACGAGCAGTACTTC. Protein: CASSPQGAGNEQYF. Full variable domain (remainder filled in from reference TRBV18 and TRBJ2-7): NAGVMQNPRHLVRRRGQEARLRCSPMKGHSHVYWYRQLPEEGLKFMVYLQKENIIDESGMPKERFSAEFPKEGPSILRIQQVVRGDSAAYFCASSPQGAGNEQYFGPGTRLTVT.

This clone was recorded once. V and J are TRBV29-1 and TRBJ1-4; no definite D call. The CDR3 loop spans 12 amino acids. Germline V gene sequence: CDR1 SQVTM, CDR2 ANQGSEA. The V and J ends lost 4 bases and 4 bases respectively, with 7 bases between them. The CDR3 DNA reads TGCAGCGTTGGAGGAATTAATGAAAAACTGTTTTTT. This codes for CSVGGINEKLFF.

This clone has just one count. This chain joins TRBV30 and TRBJ1-5; 9 nucleotides agree with TRBD1. V gave up 2 bases and J gave up 6 bases; unmatched junction bases: 5. This CDR3 region has 14 residues. Per the germline V gene, CDR1 is GTSNPN and CDR2 is SVGIG (reference sequence). CDR3 region: CAWSSGTGRQPQHF. The CDR3 DNA follows: TGTGCCTGGAGTTCCGGGACAGGGCGTCAGCCCCAGCATTTT.

The table lists this clone with a count of one. The genes are TRBV7-6 and TRBJ1-6; D is possibly TRBD1 (6 bases). Germline assignment: CDR1 SGHVS and CDR2 FNYEAQ. The CDR3 length is 15 residues. Trimming cost V 1 base and J 5 bases, with 9 bases left between them. The CDR3 DNA follows: TGTGCCAGCAGCTTAGAAGGGGGAAATAATTCACCCCTCCACTTT. It codes for CASSLEGGNNSPLHF.